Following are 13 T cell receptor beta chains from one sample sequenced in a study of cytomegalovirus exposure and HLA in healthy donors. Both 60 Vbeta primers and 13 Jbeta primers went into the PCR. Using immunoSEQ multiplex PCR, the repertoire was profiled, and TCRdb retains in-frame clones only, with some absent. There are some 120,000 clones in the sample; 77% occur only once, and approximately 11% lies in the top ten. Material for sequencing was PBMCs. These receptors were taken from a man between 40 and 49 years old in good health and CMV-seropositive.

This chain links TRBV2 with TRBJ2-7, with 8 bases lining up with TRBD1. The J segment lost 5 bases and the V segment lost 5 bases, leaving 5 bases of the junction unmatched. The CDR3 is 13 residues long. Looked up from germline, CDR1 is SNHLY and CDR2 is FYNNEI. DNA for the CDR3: TGTGCCAGCAGTACCGACAGGGGCGACGAGCAGTACTTC. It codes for CASSTDRGDEQYF.

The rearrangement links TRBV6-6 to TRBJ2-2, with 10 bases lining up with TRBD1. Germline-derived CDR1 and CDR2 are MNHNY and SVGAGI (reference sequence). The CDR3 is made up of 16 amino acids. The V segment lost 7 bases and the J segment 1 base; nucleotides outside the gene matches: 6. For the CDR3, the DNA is TGTGCCAGCACCGAGACAGGGGGCGAGAACACCGGGGAGCTGTTTTTT. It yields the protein CASTETGGENTGELFF.

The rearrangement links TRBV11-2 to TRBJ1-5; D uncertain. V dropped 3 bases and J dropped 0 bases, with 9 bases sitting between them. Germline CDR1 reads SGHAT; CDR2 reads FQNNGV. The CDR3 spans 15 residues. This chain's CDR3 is CASSFTFGSNQPQHF. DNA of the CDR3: TGTGCCAGCAGCTTTACCTTCGGTAGCAATCAGCCCCAGCATTTT.

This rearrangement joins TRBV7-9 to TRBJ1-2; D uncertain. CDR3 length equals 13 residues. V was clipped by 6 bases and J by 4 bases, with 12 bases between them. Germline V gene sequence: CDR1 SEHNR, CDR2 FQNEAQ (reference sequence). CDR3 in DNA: TGTGCCAGCAGACCTCTCCCCGGCTATGGCTACACCTTC. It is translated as CASRPLPGYGYTF. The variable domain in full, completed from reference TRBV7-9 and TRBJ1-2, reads DTGVSQNPRHKITKRGQNVTFRCDPISEHNRLYWYRQTLGQGPEFLTYFQNEAQLEKSRLLSDRFSAERPKGSFSTLEIQRTEQGDSAMYLCASRPLPGYGYTFGSGTRLTVV.

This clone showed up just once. CDR3 sequence reads: CASSQGFATASTDTQYF. In nucleotides, the CDR3 is TGTGCCAGCAGCCAAGGATTTGCGACAGCTAGCACAGATACGCAGTATTTT. V gene TRBV4-2 combines with J gene TRBJ2-3; maybe TRBD1 (5 bases). CDR3 length: 17 amino acids. Deletions cut 1 base from V and 0 bases from J, with 14 bases between. In germline, CDR1 is LGHNA, CDR2 YNFKEQ.

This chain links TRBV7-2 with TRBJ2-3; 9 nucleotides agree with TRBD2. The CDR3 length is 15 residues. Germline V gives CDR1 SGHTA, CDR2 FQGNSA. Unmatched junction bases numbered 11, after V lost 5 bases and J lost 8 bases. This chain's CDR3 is CASSMGLASLGTQYF. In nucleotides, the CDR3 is TGTGCCAGCAGCATGGGACTAGCCAGCTTGGGTACGCAGTATTTT.

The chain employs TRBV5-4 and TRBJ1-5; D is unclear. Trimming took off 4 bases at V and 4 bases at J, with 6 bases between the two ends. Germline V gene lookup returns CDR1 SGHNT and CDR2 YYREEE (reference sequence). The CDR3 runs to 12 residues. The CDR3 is CASSLDNQPQHF. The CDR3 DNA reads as TGTGCCAGCAGCCTAGATAATCAGCCCCAGCATTTT.

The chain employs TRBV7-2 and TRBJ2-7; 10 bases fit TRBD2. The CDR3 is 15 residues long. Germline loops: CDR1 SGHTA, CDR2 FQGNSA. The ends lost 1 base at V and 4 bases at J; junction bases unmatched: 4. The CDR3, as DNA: TGTGCCAGCAGCTTAGGAGCGGGGGGGCAATACGAGCAGTACTTC. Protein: CASSLGAGGQYEQYF.

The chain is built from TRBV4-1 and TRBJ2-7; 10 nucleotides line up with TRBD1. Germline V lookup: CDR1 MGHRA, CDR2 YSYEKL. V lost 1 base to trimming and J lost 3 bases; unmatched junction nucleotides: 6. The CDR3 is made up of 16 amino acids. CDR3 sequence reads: CASSQGQGAGYYEQYF. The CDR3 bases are TGCGCCAGCAGCCAAGGACAGGGGGCAGGTTACTACGAGCAGTACTTC.

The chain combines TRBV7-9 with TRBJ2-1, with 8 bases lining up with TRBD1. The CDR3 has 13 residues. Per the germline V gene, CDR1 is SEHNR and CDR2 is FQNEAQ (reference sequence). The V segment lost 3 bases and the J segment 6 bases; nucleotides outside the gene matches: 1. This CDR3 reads CASSFTGGNEQFF. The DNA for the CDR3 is TGTGCCAGCAGCTTTACAGGGGGCAATGAGCAGTTCTTC.

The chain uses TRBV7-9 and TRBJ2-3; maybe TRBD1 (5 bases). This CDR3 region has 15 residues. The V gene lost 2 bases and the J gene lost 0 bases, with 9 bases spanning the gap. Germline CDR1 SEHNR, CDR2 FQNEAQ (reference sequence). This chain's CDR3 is CASSLMSGSTDTQYF. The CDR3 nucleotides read TGTGCCAGCAGCTTAATGTCAGGGAGCACAGATACGCAGTATTTT.

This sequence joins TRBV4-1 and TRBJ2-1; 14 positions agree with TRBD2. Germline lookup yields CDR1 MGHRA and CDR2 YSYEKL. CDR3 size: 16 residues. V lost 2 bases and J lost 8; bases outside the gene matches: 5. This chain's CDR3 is CASSQSTSGGGYEQFF. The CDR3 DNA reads TGCGCCAGCAGCCAATCGACTAGCGGGGGGGGGTATGAGCAGTTCTTC.

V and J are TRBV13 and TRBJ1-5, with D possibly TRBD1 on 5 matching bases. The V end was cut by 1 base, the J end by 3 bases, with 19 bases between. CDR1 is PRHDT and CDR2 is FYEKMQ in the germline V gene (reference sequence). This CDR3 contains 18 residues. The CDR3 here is CASSLVGYGADFNQPQHF. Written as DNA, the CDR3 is TGTGCCAGCAGCTTAGTGGGGTATGGGGCAGATTTCAATCAGCCCCAGCATTTT.